This TCR beta chain was sequenced during a study of pediatric ulcerative colitis. The CDR3 extends over 14 amino acids. The germline V gene has CDR1 MNHEY and CDR2 SMNVEV (reference sequence). V was pared by 5 bases and J by 0 bases, with 11 bases between. Produced via immunoSEQ multiplex PCR; TCRdb's table is partial and in-frame only. The sample has about 64,000 clones; 70% to 80% are singletons. This clone was counted between two and nine times. The antigen remains unidentified. Study results and caveats: Rectal repertoires separated controls, mild-moderate and acute severe colitis. Blood samples from a couple of patients yielded substantially fewer templates and were excluded from blood-rectal overlap analysis.

The sequence was obtained from a boy between 10 and 17 years old with moderate ulcerative colitis. V is TRBV27 and J is TRBJ2-7, with a tentative D call TRBD1 (5 bases). The sequencing sample was made of blood. The CDR3 DNA reads as TGTGCCAGCAGTAGGTCAGGGTACTCCTACGAGCAGTACTTC. This encodes CASSRSGYSYEQYF.